These T cell receptor beta chains were read from a single sample in a study of PD-1 blockade in classical Hodgkin lymphoma. TCRdb keeps only in-frame clones here, not all; method: immunoSEQ multiplex PCR. This sample has some 40,000 clones; 76% occur once, and the top ten carry roughly 9.7%. This material consisted of peripheral blood mononuclear cells (PBMCs), taken at baseline. Receptors were obtained from a human donor with classical Hodgkin lymphoma. CDR3s include the opening cysteine and the closing phenylalanine or tryptophan. D genes are given only for firm matches. The size of a clone is reported for some rows only, either as once, few or many, or as a class for expanded clones.

clone_size	v_call	j_call	d_call	cdr3_aa	cdr3_nt
-	TRBV28	TRBJ2-1	TRBD2	CASSLGASGRGEQFF	TGTGCCAGCAGTTTAGGGGCTAGCGGGAGGGGAGAGCAGTTCTTC
few	TRBV6-5	TRBJ1-2	-	CASRRPGPYGYTF	TGTGCCAGCAGACGACCGGGACCCTATGGCTACACCTTC
-	TRBV9	TRBJ1-2	-	CASSSRAWTDANYGYTF	TGTGCCAGCAGCTCACGAGCGTGGACAGACGCTAACTATGGCTACACCTTC
-	TRBV5-1	TRBJ2-5	-	CASSVGAWETQYF	TGCGCCAGCAGCGTGGGGGCGTGGGAGACCCAGTACTTC
-	TRBV6-4	TRBJ2-2	-	CASRAVTGELFF	TGTGCCAGCAGGGCGGTCACCGGGGAGCTGTTTTTT
once	TRBV9	TRBJ2-2	-	CASQDGVGAGELFF	TGTGCCAGCCAAGATGGGGTGGGTGCCGGGGAGCTGTTTTTT
-	TRBV9	TRBJ1-1	TRBD1	CASSQGRGTEAFF	TGTGCCAGCTCACAGGGGAGGGGGACTGAAGCTTTCTTT
-	TRBV30	TRBJ2-3	-	CAWSLGGSTDTQYF	TGTGCCTGGAGTTTGGGCGGGAGCACAGATACGCAGTATTTT
-	TRBV9	TRBJ1-3	-	CASSAQGGNTIYF	TGTGCCAGCAGCGCCCAGGGGGGAAACACCATATATTTT
-	TRBV15	TRBJ1-5	-	CATSRDRGDRNQPQHF	TGTGCCACCAGCAGAGACCGGGGTGACAGGAATCAGCCCCAGCATTTT
once	TRBV5-1	TRBJ2-3	-	CASSLAGSVGPTSNTQYF	TGCGCCAGCAGCTTGGCCGGATCAGTGGGGCCCACTTCAAATACGCAGTATTTT
-	TRBV5-1	TRBJ2-3	TRBD2	CASTPSGASTDTQYF	TGCGCCAGCACCCCTAGCGGGGCCAGCACAGATACGCAGTATTTT
-	TRBV5-1	TRBJ2-7	TRBD2	CASSLASSSGTYEQYF	TGCGCCAGCAGCTTGGCCAGCTCCAGCGGGACCTACGAGCAGTACTTC
-	TRBV7-9	TRBJ1-2	-	CASSLMATSYGYTF	TGTGCCAGCAGCTTAATGGCCACGAGTTATGGCTACACCTTC
-	TRBV5-6	TRBJ2-3	TRBD2	CASSLTLAGTDTQYF	TGTGCCAGCAGCTTGACGCTAGCGGGCACAGATACGCAGTATTTT
-	TRBV2	TRBJ1-4	-	CASSEAFEGLVNEKLFF	TGTGCCAGCAGTGAAGCGTTTGAAGGGCTGGTCAATGAAAAACTGTTTTTT
-	TRBV7-2	TRBJ2-7	-	CASSLGSGSYYEQYF	TGTGCCAGCAGCTTAGGAAGCGGAAGCTACTACGAGCAGTACTTC
few	TRBV19	TRBJ2-2	-	CASSIPVNTGELFF	TGTGCCAGTAGTATACCAGTAAACACCGGGGAGCTGTTTTTT
-	TRBV7-9	TRBJ1-4	-	CASSLKGWFGATNEKLFF	TGTGCCAGCAGCTTAAAAGGATGGTTCGGTGCAACTAATGAAAAACTGTTTTTT
-	TRBV28	TRBJ1-2	TRBD1	CASNSPGQGVYGYTF	TGTGCCAGCAACTCCCCCGGGCAGGGGGTTTATGGCTACACCTTC
-	TRBV2	TRBJ2-3	-	CASTLNRAITDTQYF	TGTGCCAGCACTTTAAACAGGGCGATCACAGATACGCAGTATTTT
-	TRBV7-2	TRBJ2-3	-	CASSLAATDTQYF	TGTGCCAGCAGCTTAGCAGCAACAGATACGCAGTATTTT
-	TRBV19	TRBJ1-1	TRBD1	CASRDTTGWATEAFF	TGTGCCAGTAGAGATACGACAGGGTGGGCCACTGAAGCTTTCTTT
once	TRBV5-4	TRBJ2-3	TRBD2	CASSSPSGSSTDTQYF	TGTGCCAGCAGCTCCCCTAGCGGATCTAGCACAGATACGCAGTATTTT
-	TRBV5-1	TRBJ1-1	-	CASSPVIGGTEAFF	TGCGCCAGCAGCCCGGTGATTGGCGGCACTGAAGCTTTCTTT
-	TRBV7-9	TRBJ2-3	-	CASSLPYPTDTQYF	TGTGCCAGCAGCTTACCTTACCCCACAGATACGCAGTATTTT
-	TRBV6-4	TRBJ2-3	TRBD1	CASSAGQGADTQYF	TGTGCCAGCAGTGCCGGACAGGGGGCAGATACGCAGTATTTT
-	TRBV27	TRBJ1-3	-	CVSSSRSWPEAGNTIYF	TGTGTCAGCAGCTCCCGCAGTTGGCCGGAGGCTGGAAACACCATATATTTT
-	TRBV11-2	TRBJ2-7	TRBD2	CASSSRLAGGTGSSYEQYF	TGTGCCAGCAGCTCCCGACTAGCGGGAGGGACCGGGAGCTCCTACGAGCAGTACTTC
-	TRBV27	TRBJ1-5	TRBD1	CASSSHRGYQPQHF	TGTGCCAGCAGTTCCCACAGGGGCTATCAGCCCCAGCATTTT
once	TRBV5-1	TRBJ1-4	TRBD1	CASSLARRTGDSTNEKLFF	TGCGCCAGCAGCTTGGCCCGGAGGACAGGGGACTCAACTAATGAAAAACTGTTTTTT